This T cell receptor (beta chain) is from a study of blood T cells in healthy people across ages. The second PCR ran roughly 7 to 11 cycles with a sample-barcoded 5' primer and J-beta primers. A tag from a template-switch adaptor with 12 random nucleotides marked each cDNA molecule. TCRdb itself ran the 5' RACE reads through MiXCR, one entry per CDR3 protein. The data contain 1.5 million to 2 million distinct CDR3 sequences, about two fifths of them seen just once; the ten biggest clones take up 23%. To note about this clonotype: Its antigen is not known.

From germline, CDR1 is DFQATT and CDR2 SNEGSKA (reference sequence). The CDR3 covers 15 residues. Findings of the study overall: There was no known CMV status for donors, so expanded clonotype changes were possibly confounded. Percentage of naive T cells showed a strong correlation with TCR beta diversity.

This TCR was sampled from a human donor in good health. This sequence joins TRBV20-1 and TRBJ2-5; D could derive from TRBD1 or TRBD2 (5 bases each). The J call is uncertain, as TRBJ2-7 better fits the DNA end. The sequenced sample was blood. The CDR3 sequence is CSARDYVWGMNEQYF. CDR3 DNA: TGCAGTGCTAGAGATTATGTGTGGGGGATGAACGAGCAGTACTTC.